This entry lists 22 T cell receptor beta chains sequenced from one sample in a study of T cell repertoires in ileal Crohn's disease (dated by TCRdb to between 2018 and 2021). Read against the paper, the sample's time point label means: neoterminal ileum biopsy at postoperative endoscopy, about 6 months after surgery. The library was obtained by the immunoSEQ multiplex PCR assay. TCRdb carries this immuneACCESS record with in-frame sequences only. Its versions omit some clonotypes, under half of them owing to an unresolved V gene in the studies checked, with the rest unexplained. The sample table lists about 62,000 clones, roughly nine tenths of them with a count of one. The top ten constitute approximately 2% of the sample. Sequencing was done on a sample of ileal tissue. The origin of the receptors is an adult with Crohn's disease.

This chain joins TRBV9 and TRBJ2-3; 10 nucleotides line up with TRBD1. CDR1 is SGDLS and CDR2 is YYNGEE in the germline V gene. Trimming took 7 bases from V and 5 from J; bases not matched to a gene: 7. CDR3 length equals 14 residues. The CDR3 spells CASGHRDRGDTQYF. CDR3 bases: TGTGCCAGCGGCCACCGGGACAGGGGAGATACGCAGTATTTT. The full variable domain, rest sourced from reference TRBV9 and TRBJ2-3, is DSGVTQTPKHLITATGQRVTLRCSPRSGDLSVYWYQQSLDQGLQFLIQYYNGEERAKGNILERFSAQQFPDLHSELNLSSLELGDSALYFCASGHRDRGDTQYFGPGTRLTVL.

The chain couples TRBV7-9 to TRBJ1-2; TRBD1 matches 7 bases. Trimming took 7 bases from V and 8 from J; bases not matched to a gene: 25. The CDR3 loop spans 18 amino acids. From germline, CDR1 is SEHNR and CDR2 FQNEAQ (reference sequence). CDR3 sequence (DNA): TGTGCCAGCACCTACTCTAGGGGGCGCGAGGTTGAAGTGAAGGGCTACACCTTC. It translates to CASTYSRGREVEVKGYTF.

The chain is built from TRBV9 and TRBJ1-1, with a tentative D call TRBD1 (6 bases). Germline V lookup: CDR1 SGDLS, CDR2 YYNGEE. The CDR3 runs 12 residues. V was clipped by 0 bases and J by 11 bases, with 11 bases between them. Here the CDR3 reads CASSVAGGSAFF. Written as DNA, the CDR3 is TGTGCCAGCAGCGTAGCGGGGGGCAGTGCTTTCTTT.

The V gene is TRBV5-6, the J gene TRBJ1-1; D not resolved. Trimming removed 3 bases at V and 4 bases at J, with 13 bases between. CDR1 is SGHDT, CDR2 YYEEEE, per germline. The length of the CDR3 is 14 residues. CDR3 sequence (DNA): TGTGCCAGCAGCTGGGTTTCCCGGGGCACTGAAGCTTTCTTT. Its translation is CASSWVSRGTEAFF.

The CDR3: CASSQEFGTSGGNEQFF. DNA for the CDR3: TGCGCCAGCAGCCAAGAATTTGGGACTAGTGGTGGCAATGAGCAGTTCTTC. The V and J genes are TRBV4-1 and TRBJ2-1; the match to TRBD2 covers 8 bases. Unmatched junction bases numbered 10, after V lost 0 bases and J lost 6 bases. In germline, CDR1 is MGHRA, CDR2 YSYEKL. The CDR3 sequence is 17 residues long.

This clone was observed a single time. The chain employs TRBV14 and TRBJ2-2; possibly TRBD2 for D (5 bases). Germline CDR1 is SGHDN and CDR2 is FVKESK. V lost 8 bases and J lost 5, with 12 bases in between. This CDR3 is 13 amino acids long. The CDR3 protein is CASGRKPTGELFF. CDR3 nucleotide sequence: TGTGCCAGCGGGAGAAAACCGACCGGGGAGCTGTTTTTT.

This clone is a singleton in its sample. V is TRBV27 and J is TRBJ2-1; D is perhaps TRBD2 (6 bases). V was pared by 5 bases and J by 8 bases, with 16 bases between. This CDR3 region has 14 residues. Germline V gives CDR1 MNHEY, CDR2 SMNVEV (reference sequence). CDR3 nucleotide sequence: TGTGCCAGCAGTCAAAACAGGCCGGGGGATGAGCAGTTCTTC. This encodes CASSQNRPGDEQFF.

V usage is TRBV5-1 and J usage is TRBJ1-4, with 8 bases fitting TRBD1. CDR1 and CDR2 (germline): SGHRS, YFSETQ. V dropped 0 bases and J dropped 7; count of bases not matched to a gene: 5. The CDR3 sequence is 15 residues long. CDR3 coding DNA: TGCGCCAGCAGCTTGGGGCCGACAGGGGCTGAAAAACTGTTTTTT. Translated, it gives CASSLGPTGAEKLFF.

The CDR3 sequence: CATSRAGTGAYEQYF. The CDR3 DNA is TGTGCCACCAGCAGAGCCGGGACAGGGGCCTACGAGCAGTACTTC. V usage is TRBV15 and J usage is TRBJ2-7; TRBD1 matches 10 bases. The CDR3 is 15 amino acids. J was trimmed by 2 bases and V by 1 base; bases with no gene match: 2. Germline V CDR1 and CDR2: LNHNV, YYDKDF (reference sequence).

The V gene is TRBV5-1, the J gene TRBJ1-1; 12 nucleotides line up with TRBD1. This CDR3 is 15 amino acids long. The V gene's germline CDR1 is SGHRS and CDR2 YFSETQ. J was trimmed by 11 bases and V by 0 bases; bases with no gene match: 8. The CDR3 DNA reads TGCGCCAGCAGCTTGGACGGGACAGGGGGCGCGGAGGCTTTCTTT. Translation: CASSLDGTGGAEAFF.

This rearrangement joins TRBV29-1 to TRBJ1-4; D unresolved. CDR3 length: 14 amino acids. Trimming pared 4 bases from V and 8 bases from J, leaving 17 bases between. Per the germline V gene, CDR1 is SQVTM and CDR2 is ANQGSEA. The CDR3 region is CSVVLAEIPEKLFF. The CDR3 nucleotides are TGCAGCGTTGTTTTGGCAGAAATACCCGAAAAACTGTTTTTT.

The chain carries TRBV18 and TRBJ2-7; TRBD2 matches at 7 bases. Germline CDR1 reads KGHSH; CDR2 reads LQKENI. Trimming cost V 2 bases and J 6 bases; bases outside gene matches: 4. CDR3 size: 13 residues. CDR3 amino acids: CASSPKRDSEQYV. CDR3 nucleotides: TGTGCCAGCTCACCAAAGCGGGATTCCGAGCAGTACGTC.

The chain combines TRBV9 with TRBJ1-2; TRBD1 matches 10 bases. Unmatched junction bases numbered 4, after V lost 4 bases and J lost 1 base. Germline assignment: CDR1 SGDLS and CDR2 YYNGEE. The CDR3 is made up of 15 amino acids. The CDR3 region is CASSFRTGGNYGYTF. CDR3 DNA sequence: TGTGCCAGCAGCTTCCGGACAGGGGGTAACTATGGCTACACCTTC.

The genes are TRBV11-3 and TRBJ1-2; no reliable D call. Germline V gene sequence: CDR1 SGHNT, CDR2 YENEEA. V was cut by 8 bases and J by 3 bases, with 13 bases left in between. The CDR3 runs to 13 residues. CDR3 amino acids: CASRGALDYGYTF. CDR3 in DNA: TGTGCCAGCCGGGGAGCGTTAGACTATGGCTACACCTTC.

CDR3 residues: CASSPFSGGENTEAFF. The DNA of the CDR3 is TGTGCCAGCTCACCTTTTTCCGGCGGGGAGAACACTGAAGCTTTCTTT. This rearrangement joins TRBV18 to TRBJ1-1; no definite D call. The V gene lost 3 bases and the J gene lost 1 base, with 15 bases spanning the gap. Germline V gene lookup returns CDR1 KGHSH and CDR2 LQKENI. CDR3 length: 16 amino acids.

The chain carries TRBV5-1 and TRBJ1-2, with TRBD1 matching 8 bases. The trim removed 4 bases at V and 2 bases at J, leaving 7 bases unmatched. Germline values: CDR1 SGHRS, CDR2 YFSETQ. The CDR3 covers 15 residues. The CDR3 loop reads CASSPATGANYGYTF. The CDR3 region has the DNA TGCGCCAGCAGCCCCGCGACAGGGGCCAACTATGGCTACACCTTC. The entire variable domain, with the rest obtained from reference TRBV5-1 and TRBJ1-2, is as follows: KAGVTQTPRYLIKTRGQQVTLSCSPISGHRSVSWYQQTPGQGLQFLFEYFSETQRNKGNFPGRFSGRQFSNSRSEMNVSTLELGDSALYLCASSPATGANYGYTFGSGTRLTVV.

The DNA of the CDR3 is TGTGCCAGCAGCTCCACCGGGACAGGCCCGGGTGGCTACACCTTC. Residues: CASSSTGTGPGGYTF. The V and J genes are TRBV11-3 and TRBJ1-2; 8 bases agree with TRBD1. Germline CDR1 is SGHNT and CDR2 is YENEEA. The CDR3 totals 15 residues. V shed 4 bases and J 7 bases; nucleotides not matched to a gene: 11.

The rearrangement links TRBV5-4 to TRBJ2-2; weak D call: TRBD1 (6 bases). Germline V gene sequence: CDR1 SGHNT, CDR2 YYREEE (reference sequence). This CDR3 region has 14 residues. Trimming stripped 5 bases from V and 1 base from J, with 9 bases between. The CDR3 DNA follows: TGTGCCAGCAGAAAGACAGGGAACACCGGGGAGCTGTTTTTT. Its translation: CASRKTGNTGELFF.

The V call is TRBV28, the J call TRBJ1-2; D remains unclear. The CDR3 covers 14 residues. The germline gives CDR1 MDHEN, CDR2 SYDVKM. The ends were cut back, 3 bases at V and 4 bases at J, with 12 bases in the middle. The CDR3 loop is CASSFPSSGYGYTF. The CDR3 DNA follows: TGTGCCAGCAGTTTCCCCTCCTCGGGCTATGGCTACACCTTC.

This sequence joins TRBV27 and TRBJ1-2; D is uncertain. Germline loops: CDR1 MNHEY, CDR2 SMNVEV (reference sequence). This CDR3 has 13 amino acids. Between the trimmed V and J ends, which lost 5 bases and 8 bases, there was a span of 15 bases. The CDR3 reads CASSPHTYGGYTF. CDR3 nucleotide sequence: TGTGCCAGCAGTCCACATACTTACGGGGGCTACACCTTC.

J is TRBJ1-4 and V is TRBV7-6; no clear D gene. The V end was cut by 4 bases, the J end by 5 bases, with 11 bases between. Germline CDR1 is SGHVS and CDR2 is FNYEAQ. This CDR3 spans 14 amino acids. CDR3 DNA sequence: TGTGCCAGCAGCTCCGGGAGGCGAAATGAAAAACTGTTTTTT. This sequence encodes CASSSGRRNEKLFF.

The chain links TRBV29-1 to TRBJ2-1, with 11 bases matching TRBD2. CDR3 length: 13 amino acids. The trim removed 7 bases at V and 14 bases at J, leaving 13 bases unmatched. Germline loops: CDR1 SQVTM, CDR2 ANQGSEA. The CDR3 region has the DNA TGCAGCGAGAGGACTAGCGGGCAAGGGCGGGAGTTCTTC. It is translated as CSERTSGQGREFF.